Listed below are T cell receptor beta chains from one sample, sequenced in a study of cytomegalovirus exposure and HLA in healthy donors. Here immunoSEQ multiplex PCR was the method, and the copy in TCRdb shows in-frame clones only, minus some. The sample holds approximately 150,000 clones, around 63% seen once. The sequenced sample was PBMCs. These receptors all come from a woman between 18 and 29 years old in good health and CMV-seropositive. Each CDR3 is given with its conserved first and last residue. Fields, in order: D gene, V gene, J gene, clone size, CDR3 protein, CDR3 DNA. The D gene is left open where the match is weak. Part of the rows lack a size; the others show once, few, many or a class for expanded clones.

TRBD2	TRBV10-3	TRBJ2-7	NA	CAISESEGLAGGSGYEQYF	TGTGCCATCAGTGAGTCGGAAGGGCTAGCGGGAGGGTCCGGATACGAGCAGTACTTC
TRBD1	TRBV6-5	TRBJ1-5	NA	CASGISGTGILPQHF	TGTGCCAGCGGAATATCCGGGACAGGGATTTTACCCCAGCATTTT
NA	TRBV30	TRBJ2-7	NA	CAWSASYEQYF	TGTGCCTGGAGTGCCAGTTACGAGCAGTACTTC
NA	TRBV7-3	TRBJ2-1	NA	CASSLKHNEQFF	TGTGCCAGCAGCTTAAAGCACAATGAGCAGTTCTTC
NA	TRBV15	TRBJ1-2	NA	CATSRDRGEISYGYTF	TGTGCCACCAGCAGAGATCGGGGGGAAATTTCCTATGGCTACACCTTC
NA	TRBV7-6	TRBJ1-2	NA	CASSLAGLGYTF	TGTGCCAGCAGCTTAGCTGGGCTGGGCTACACCTTC
TRBD1	TRBV30	TRBJ2-7	once	CAWTPIGGQGFRSYEQYF	TGTGCCTGGACCCCCATAGGGGGACAGGGTTTTAGATCCTACGAGCAGTACTTC
NA	TRBV5-8	TRBJ1-5	NA	CASSLRAGGMGNQPQHF	TGTGCCAGCAGCCTCCGGGCGGGGGGCATGGGCAATCAGCCCCAGCATTTT
NA	TRBV7-9	TRBJ1-2	few	CASSSQGGGYTF	TGTGCCAGCAGCTCCCAGGGTGGGGGCTACACCTTC
TRBD2	TRBV2	TRBJ2-6	NA	CASTSGRGTGANVLTF	TGTGCCTCGACTAGCGGGAGAGGTACTGGGGCCAACGTCCTGACTTTC
TRBD1	TRBV7-8	TRBJ1-5	NA	CASSLRGQALTSGQPQHF	TGTGCCAGCAGCTTACGGGGACAGGCTCTCACGTCCGGACAGCCCCAGCATTTT
TRBD1	TRBV6-5	TRBJ1-1	NA	CASSYKTGGGSEAFF	TGTGCCAGCAGTTATAAAACAGGGGGCGGTTCTGAAGCTTTCTTT
TRBD1	TRBV5-6	TRBJ2-5	once	CASGDRGPAQYF	TGTGCCAGCGGGGACAGGGGGCCGGCCCAGTACTTC
TRBD1	TRBV5-4	TRBJ1-2	NA	CASSYDRGTDGYTF	TGTGCCAGCAGCTACGACAGGGGAACCGATGGCTACACCTTC
TRBD2	TRBV13	TRBJ2-7	NA	CASSLGGGTYEQYF	TGTGCCAGCAGCTTAGGCGGGGGGACCTACGAGCAGTACTTC
TRBD1	TRBV5-1	TRBJ2-1	NA	CASSFATGGRYNEQFF	TGCGCCAGCAGCTTTGCCACAGGGGGTAGGTACAATGAGCAGTTCTTC
NA	TRBV27	TRBJ2-5	few	CARGVDRSSGTQYF	TGTGCCAGGGGGGTCGACAGGTCCAGTGGGACCCAGTACTTC
NA	TRBV6-5	TRBJ1-4	NA	CASSYLLATNEKLFF	TGTGCCAGCAGTTATCTGCTAGCAACTAATGAAAAACTGTTTTTT
TRBD1	TRBV10-3	TRBJ1-1	NA	CAISEGTGENTEAFF	TGTGCCATCAGTGAGGGGACAGGGGAGAACACTGAAGCTTTCTTT
NA	TRBV10-3	TRBJ1-5	few	CAISGPQQPQHF	TGTGCCATCAGTGGCCCCCAGCAGCCCCAGCATTTT